This TCR beta chain was sequenced in a study of shared clonotypes between healthy human individuals. Study-level background: Each donor had three CD4 naive, three CD4 memory, two CD8 naive and one CD8 memory plate.

This CDR3 comprises 16 residues. Germline V gene data show CDR1 as MNHEY and CDR2 as SVGAGI. V lost 0 bases and J lost 3; bases outside the gene matches: 6. Sequencing was at deep level. Assay used: immunoSEQ multiplex PCR; TCRdb lists only in-frame clones, some missing. The sample includes a few million clones, approximately 90% of them seen just once. With respect to this clone: Its antigen is still unknown.

General study results and limits: Specimens sampled were limited to blood, with tissue repertoires likely differing. The small donor group covered limited genetic and exposure diversity.

The TCR comes from a man aged 18 to 35 in good health. Some clones in this sample may be carry-over from other donors' samples. Sequencing input: naive CD4+ T cells from PBMCs. As for subset: CD45RA+ positively selected. The chain carries TRBV6-5 and TRBJ2-3; 7 bases align to TRBD2. The CDR3 loop is CASSYSYTGGTDTQYF. The DNA for the CDR3 is TGTGCCAGCAGTTACTCGTATACGGGGGGAACAGATACGCAGTATTTT.